This TCR beta chain comes out of a study of blood T cell repertoires in COVID-19. Assay used: immunoSEQ multiplex PCR; TCRdb lists only in-frame clones, some missing. The data contain 95,000 or so clones, approximately 86% of them singletons. The germline V gene encodes CDR1 MGHRA and CDR2 YSYEKL. This CDR3 is 16 amino acids long. The V and J ends lost 1 base and 6 bases, in that order; junction bases with no gene match: 9. This clone was seen once. Sample: peripheral blood. The clonotype comes from a man older than 75 with active or convalescent COVID-19. The chain links TRBV4-1 to TRBJ2-3, with TRBD2 matching 8 bases. The chain's CDR3 is CASSQVGRAGADTQYF. The CDR3, as DNA: TGCGCCAGCAGCCAAGTCGGCAGAGCGGGAGCGGATACGCAGTATTTT.